The rows below give T cell receptor beta chains drawn from one sample of a study of T cell responses to AZD1222 COVID-19 vaccine. Repertoires were generated with immunoSEQ multiplex PCR, while TCRdb's copy carries only in-frame clones and drops some. The sample holds fewer than 110,000 clones, about 93% seen once. The source was peripheral blood, collected 28 days after the second AZD1222 dose. Receptors were obtained from an adult who received the AZD1222 COVID-19 vaccine. The CDR3 runs from the conserved cysteine through the conserved F or W. Each record gives: CDR3 protein, CDR3 DNA, D gene, V gene, J gene, clone size. A D gene is named only where the DNA matches it firmly. Not every row has a clone size; where given, it reads once, few, many or a size class.

CDR3aa: CASKVTRELGEQFF; CDR3nt: TGTGCCAGTAAAGTCACGAGGGAGCTTGGGGAGCAGTTCTTC; d_gene: NA; v_gene: TRBV6-6; j_gene: TRBJ2-1; abundance: NA
CDR3aa: CASSTVAGAYNEQFF; CDR3nt: TGTGCCAGCAGCACTGTAGCGGGGGCTTACAATGAGCAGTTCTTC; d_gene: TRBD2; v_gene: TRBV7-2; j_gene: TRBJ2-1; abundance: once
CDR3aa: CASSEPTVSPLHF; CDR3nt: TGTGCCAGCAGTGAACCAACAGTGTCACCCCTCCACTTT; d_gene: NA; v_gene: TRBV6-1; j_gene: TRBJ1-6; abundance: NA
CDR3aa: CASSLGFADTQYF; CDR3nt: TGTGCCAGCAGCTTAGGTTTCGCAGATACGCAGTATTTT; d_gene: NA; v_gene: TRBV11-3; j_gene: TRBJ2-3; abundance: NA
CDR3aa: CASRPTHNTEAFF; CDR3nt: TGTGCCAGCAGACCGACGCATAACACTGAAGCTTTCTTT; d_gene: NA; v_gene: TRBV6-5; j_gene: TRBJ1-1; abundance: once
CDR3aa: CASSVDPGQETQYF; CDR3nt: TGTGCCAGCAGCGTAGATCCGGGCCAAGAGACCCAGTACTTC; d_gene: NA; v_gene: TRBV9; j_gene: TRBJ2-5; abundance: NA
CDR3aa: CASSFARVGTNEKLFF; CDR3nt: TGCGCCAGCAGCTTTGCGAGGGTCGGCACTAATGAAAAACTGTTTTTT; d_gene: NA; v_gene: TRBV5-1; j_gene: TRBJ1-4; abundance: once
CDR3aa: CAAQREDSYGYTF; CDR3nt: TGTGCCGCTCAGCGTGAGGACAGCTATGGCTACACCTTC; d_gene: NA; v_gene: TRBV10-3; j_gene: TRBJ1-2; abundance: NA
CDR3aa: CASSPNVNTEAFF; CDR3nt: TGTGCCAGCAGCCCCAATGTGAACACTGAAGCTTTCTTT; d_gene: NA; v_gene: TRBV9; j_gene: TRBJ1-1; abundance: once
CDR3aa: CATRPPGGNTIYF; CDR3nt: TGTGCCACCAGGCCCCCTGGAGGAAACACCATATATTTT; d_gene: NA; v_gene: TRBV24-1; j_gene: TRBJ1-3; abundance: NA